The 10 T cell receptor beta chains reported below all come from one sample, sequenced in a study of regulatory T cells in long-lasting Graves disease. Noted time point: persistent/refractory GD, antithyroid drugs over 5 years with positive TRAb. Isolated PBMC RNA provided the starting material for the TCR library. Through Arm-PCR of CDR3 regions and iRepertoire HTBI primers, TCR beta libraries were built. Each CDR3 protein gets one entry after TCRdb re-called the multiplex PCR reads with MiXCR. The sample contains roughly 490,000 distinct CDR3 sequences, about 22% of which appear only once. This specimen was peripheral blood mononuclear cells (PBMCs), taken when the disease was refractory, from a patient treated with antithyroid drugs. The receptors come from a female donor with Graves disease.

This clonotype was recorded at least ten times. V and J are TRBV29-1 and TRBJ1-1; no definite D call. Trimming left V 5 bases short and J 1 base short, with 5 bases between. Germline V gene data show CDR1 as SQVTM and CDR2 as ANQGSEA. This CDR3 comprises 11 residues. The CDR3 region has the DNA TGCAGCGTTAGGAGGAACACTGAAGCTTTCTTT. Its protein product is CSVRRNTEAFF.

The chain carries TRBV12-3 or TRBV12-4 and TRBJ1-5, with D tentatively TRBD1 (5 bases). V was shortened by 8 bases and J by 6 bases, with 14 bases between the two germline ends. The CDR3 length is 13 residues. This chain's CDR3 is CASALGGGQPQHF. The DNA for the CDR3 is TGTGCCAGCGCACTCGGGGGTGGTCAGCCCCAGCATTTT.

The chain has TRBV7-2 and TRBJ2-1, with a possible D match to TRBD2 (6 bases). V dropped 2 bases and J dropped 5 bases, with 13 bases sitting between them. Germline V lookup: CDR1 SGHTA, CDR2 FQGNSA. CDR3 length equals 15 residues. DNA for the CDR3: TGTGCCAGCAGCTTATCCCTAGCGACAAACAATGAGCAGTTCTTC. It yields the protein CASSLSLATNNEQFF.

This clonotype was counted many times. V gene TRBV6-1 combines with J gene TRBJ1-1; 8 bases fit TRBD1. There are 14 residues in the CDR3. Unmatched junction bases numbered 7, after V lost 7 bases and J lost 3 bases. Germline V gives CDR1 MNHNS, CDR2 SASEGT. The CDR3 sequence: CASIRGQEYTEAFF. DNA for the CDR3: TGTGCCAGCATTAGGGGACAGGAATACACTGAAGCTTTCTTT.

The sample holds many counts of this clonotype. The genes are TRBV28 and TRBJ1-1, with 7 bases that match TRBD1. Losses at the gene ends were 8 bases for V and 7 bases for J; bases not matched to a gene: 19. Per germline, CDR1 MDHEN and CDR2 SYDVKM. This CDR3 is 16 amino acids long. CDR3 nucleotides: TGTGCCAGCTTCCCCTCAGGACAGGTCAGGGGAATTGAAGCTTTCTTT. This codes for CASFPSGQVRGIEAFF.

This clonotype was found a few times. The CDR3 bases are TGTGCCAGCAGTTACTCCGGGACAGGGGAAGGTAATTCACCCCTCCACTTT. Translated, it gives CASSYSGTGEGNSPLHF. The chain recombines TRBV6-5 with TRBJ1-6, with 10 bases aligning to TRBD1. The CDR3 has 17 amino acids. From germline, CDR1 is MNHEY and CDR2 SVGAGI. The ends lost 0 bases at V and 6 bases at J; junction bases unmatched: 5.

This clonotype occurred many times. The chain has TRBV28 and TRBJ2-2; either TRBD1 or TRBD2 may supply D (5 bases each). The length of the CDR3 is 14 residues. Germline V gives CDR1 MDHEN, CDR2 SYDVKM. V was trimmed by 10 bases and J by 5 bases, leaving 17 bases between them. CDR3 protein: CATGAFTGTGELFF. The CDR3, as DNA: TGTGCCACCGGGGCTTTTACTGGTACCGGGGAGCTGTTTTTT. Combining the CDR3 with reference TRBV28 and TRBJ2-2 gives the whole variable domain DVKVTQSSRYLVKRTGEKVFLECVQDMDHENMFWYRQDPGLGLRLIYFSYDVKMKEKGDIPEGYSVSREKKERFSLILESASTNQTSMYLCATGAFTGTGELFFGEGSRLTVL.

On this clonotype: A clone one base away is much larger, so this may be a read error. This chain uses TRBV2 with TRBJ2-2; tentative D call: TRBD2 (6 bases). This CDR3 has 15 residues. Per the germline V gene, CDR1 is SNHLY and CDR2 is FYNNEI. V dropped 7 bases and J dropped 2 bases, with 14 bases sitting between them. The CDR3 bases are TGTGCCAGCACCGCTCGGGGGAGTAACACCGGGGAGCTGTTTTTT. Encoded protein: CASTARGSNTGELFF.

Remarks on this clonotype: The junction differs from germline at one of its ends, possibly a read error. This rearrangement joins TRBV28 to TRBJ2-7, with 10 bases lining up with TRBD1. Looked up from germline, CDR1 is MDHEN and CDR2 is SYDVKM. This CDR3 is 14 amino acids long. This CDR3 is CASSTGTGDYAQYF. CDR3 in DNA: TGTGCCAGCAGCACCGGGACAGGGGACTACGCGCAGTACTTC.

This clonotype was observed a few times. The V gene is TRBV20-1, the J gene TRBJ1-5; D is possibly TRBD1 (6 bases). Trimming shortened V by 3 bases and J by 6 bases, and 15 bases separated the two germline ends. The CDR3 extends over 14 amino acids. Germline V CDR1 and CDR2: DFQATT, SNEGSKA (reference sequence). The chain's CDR3 is CSASQGIASQPQHF. For the CDR3, the DNA is TGCAGTGCTAGTCAGGGGATTGCGAGTCAGCCCCAGCATTTT.